Listed below are T cell receptor beta chains from one sample, sequenced in a study of blood T cell repertoires in COVID-19. Data came from immunoSEQ multiplex PCR; TCRdb stores just in-frame clones and leaves some out. In the table there are under 250,000 clones, over 85% of which are singletons. The sample comprised PBMCs or T cells enriched from blood (not recorded which). These receptors were obtained from a woman between 25 and 40 years old with acute COVID-19. CDR3s include the opening cysteine and the closing phenylalanine or tryptophan. D genes are given only for firm matches. Size tells how often a clone was seen (once, few, many) or the class of an expanded clone, and some rows leave it out.

d_call	j_call	clone_size	v_call	cdr3_aa	cdr3_nt
TRBD2	TRBJ2-7	NA	TRBV2	CASSEGLAGGSSYF	TGTGCCAGCAGTGAGGGACTAGCGGGGGGGAGTTCGTACTTC
TRBD1	TRBJ1-4	NA	TRBV4-2	CASSLGGSRGANEKLFF	TGTGCCAGCAGCCTTGGAGGGTCCAGGGGGGCTAATGAAAAACTGTTTTTT
NA	TRBJ2-5	NA	TRBV6-5	CASSLRREETQYF	TGTGCCAGCAGTTTGAGGCGTGAAGAGACCCAGTACTTC
NA	TRBJ2-1	NA	TRBV10-1	CASSAQLAYNEQFF	TGCGCCAGCAGTGCACAGCTGGCCTACAATGAGCAGTTCTTC
TRBD1	TRBJ2-7	few	TRBV28	CASSSIGDSPEQYF	TGTGCCAGCAGTTCAATCGGGGACAGCCCCGAGCAGTACTTC
NA	TRBJ1-6	NA	TRBV4-1	CASSLTGSSYNSPLHF	TGCGCCAGCAGCCTTACAGGGAGCTCCTATAATTCACCCCTCCACTTT
TRBD1	TRBJ2-5	NA	TRBV27	CASRDRDRGQETQYF	TGTGCCAGCCGGGACCGGGACAGGGGACAGGAGACCCAGTACTTC
NA	TRBJ1-2	NA	TRBV9	CASSGIGHPDYGYTF	TGTGCCAGCAGCGGGATTGGGCACCCTGACTATGGCTACACCTTC
NA	TRBJ1-3	NA	TRBV6-6	CASSYLSSETGNTIYF	TGTGCCAGCAGTTACCTGTCATCTGAGACTGGAAACACCATATATTTT
TRBD1	TRBJ1-2	NA	TRBV3-1/TRBV3-2	CASSQGPGQGTTNYGYTF	TGTGCCAGCAGCCAAGGACCGGGACAGGGGACCACTAACTATGGCTACACCTTC
NA	TRBJ1-5	NA	TRBV5-8	CASSLDLGGNSNQPQHF	TGTGCCAGCAGCTTGGATCTCGGGGGGAATAGCAATCAGCCCCAGCATTTT
TRBD1	TRBJ1-2	NA	TRBV2	CASYRGNGYTF	TGTGCCAGTTACAGGGGTAATGGCTACACCTTC
NA	TRBJ1-6	NA	TRBV2	CARQITGQSSPLHF	TGTGCCAGGCAAATAACAGGACAATCGTCACCCCTCCACTTT
NA	TRBJ2-5	NA	TRBV4-3	CASSQDLTRGETQYF	TGCGCCAGCAGCCAAGATCTCACGCGAGGGGAGACCCAGTACTTC
NA	TRBJ1-6	NA	TRBV29-1	CSVLDSPTYNSPLHF	TGCAGCGTTCTTGACAGCCCAACTTATAATTCACCCCTCCACTTT
TRBD2	TRBJ2-1	NA	TRBV5-1	CASSLVFGGAADEQFF	TGCGCCAGCAGCTTGGTTTTCGGGGGGGCCGCGGATGAGCAGTTCTTC